These T cell receptor beta chains were read from a single sample in a study of control samples from healthy donors and cancer patients. Using immunoSEQ multiplex PCR, the repertoire was profiled, and TCRdb retains in-frame clones only, with some absent. The sample has some 120,000 clones; 89% are singletons. The sample comprised blood. The receptors derive from a man aged 45 to 65 in good health. The CDR3 runs from the conserved cysteine through the conserved F or W. D genes are given only for firm matches. Size is stated for part of the rows, as once, few or many counts, or as a class when the clone is expanded.

>NA|TRBV30|TRBJ2-5|NA
CAWSVTVTQYF
TGTGCCTGGAGTGTCACAGTGACCCAGTACTTC
>NA|TRBV5-5|TRBJ1-2|NA
CASNIQGADGYTF
TGTGCCAGCAACATCCAGGGTGCTGATGGCTACACCTTC
>NA|TRBV5-1|TRBJ1-6|TRBD1
CASSLSDRGSSAYNSPLHF
TGCGCCAGCAGCTTGTCCGACAGGGGGTCGAGCGCCTATAATTCACCCCTCCACTTT
>NA|TRBV7-2|TRBJ1-5|NA
CASSFSESGNQPQHF
TGTGCCAGCAGCTTCTCTGAATCGGGCAATCAGCCCCAGCATTTT
>once|TRBV15|TRBJ1-6|NA
CATSRVFGMGNSPLHF
TGTGCCACCAGCAGAGTGTTTGGGATGGGGAATTCACCCCTCCACTTT
>NA|TRBV12-5|TRBJ1-6|NA
CASGFRDTESPLHF
TGTGCTAGTGGTTTCCGGGACACAGAATCACCCCTCCACTTT
>NA|TRBV11-2|TRBJ1-2|NA
CASSPVANYGYTF
TGTGCCAGCAGTCCGGTTGCTAACTATGGCTACACCTTC
>NA|TRBV6-2/TRBV6-3|TRBJ2-3|NA
CASSPGDISTDTQYF
TGTGCCAGCAGTCCCGGGGACATCAGCACAGATACGCAGTATTTT
>few|TRBV4-2|TRBJ1-1|NA
CASRPAENTEAFF
TGTGCCAGCAGGCCGGCAGAGAACACTGAAGCTTTCTTT
>NA|TRBV7-2|TRBJ1-6|TRBD1
CASSFDRGQNSPLHF
TGTGCCAGCAGTTTCGACAGGGGCCAGAATTCACCCCTCCACTTT
>NA|TRBV9|TRBJ1-1|NA
CASSVGRGTEAFF
TGTGCCAGCAGCGTAGGGCGGGGCACTGAAGCTTTCTTT
>NA|TRBV19|TRBJ1-5|NA
CASSIGGGGSNQPQHF
TGTGCCAGTAGTATAGGAGGGGGGGGGTCCAATCAGCCCCAGCATTTT
>NA|TRBV25-1|TRBJ1-2|NA
CASSEMGNYGYTF
TGTGCCAGCAGTGAAATGGGGAACTATGGCTACACCTTC
>few|TRBV10-1|TRBJ1-5|NA
CASPSPGDQPQHF
TGCGCCAGCCCCTCCCCAGGGGATCAGCCCCAGCATTTT
>NA|TRBV12-3/TRBV12-4|TRBJ1-2|NA
CASSEVNYGYTF
TGTGCCAGCAGTGAAGTGAACTATGGCTACACCTTC
>NA|TRBV24-1|TRBJ1-2|TRBD1
CATSEDGTGGSYTF
TGTGCCACCAGTGAGGACGGAACAGGGGGAAGCTACACCTTC
>NA|TRBV7-2|TRBJ2-4|TRBD1
CASTVDRGVAKNIQYF
TGTGCCAGCACTGTAGACAGGGGGGTCGCCAAAAACATTCAGTACTTC
>NA|TRBV7-2|TRBJ1-1|NA
CASSLRGDTEAFF
TGTGCCAGCAGCTTAAGAGGGGACACTGAAGCTTTCTTT
>NA|TRBV5-6|TRBJ2-5|NA
CASSFRGGETQYF
TGTGCCAGCAGCTTTCGGGGAGGAGAGACCCAGTACTTC
>NA|TRBV29-1|TRBJ1-1|NA
CSAQGPMNTEAFF
TGCAGCGCCCAGGGACCTATGAACACTGAAGCTTTCTTT
>NA|TRBV3-1/TRBV3-2|TRBJ1-1|NA
CASSQDIGNTEAFF
TGTGCCAGCAGCCAAGATATAGGGAACACTGAAGCTTTCTTT
>once|TRBV3-1/TRBV3-2|TRBJ2-4|NA
CASSQDRAWGLAKNIQYF
TGTGCCAGCAGCCAAGATCGGGCTTGGGGCTTAGCCAAAAACATTCAGTACTTC
>NA|TRBV29-1|TRBJ2-7|NA
CSVLLRDPSYEQYF
TGCAGCGTTCTCTTGAGGGATCCCTCCTACGAGCAGTACTTC
>NA|TRBV6-5|TRBJ1-4|TRBD1
CASSYRGLNEKLFF
TGTGCCAGCAGTTACAGGGGGCTCAATGAAAAACTGTTTTTT
>NA|TRBV5-1|TRBJ2-7|TRBD1
CASSWDSSYEQYF
TGCGCCAGCAGCTGGGACAGCTCCTACGAGCAGTACTTC
>NA|TRBV24-1|TRBJ1-2|NA
CATSDFRSYGYTF
TGTGCCACCAGTGATTTTCGATCCTATGGCTACACCTTC
>NA|TRBV10-2|TRBJ1-2|NA
CASSESMSLSYGYTF
TGCGCCAGCAGTGAGTCGATGAGCCTTAGCTATGGCTACACCTTC
>NA|TRBV12-3/TRBV12-4|TRBJ2-7|NA
CASSLSRSYEQYF
TGTGCCAGCAGTTTAAGCCGTTCCTACGAGCAGTACTTC
>NA|TRBV9|TRBJ2-5|TRBD2
CASSRTLAGAKETQYF
TGTGCCAGCAGCCGCACCTTAGCGGGGGCCAAAGAGACCCAGTACTTC
>NA|TRBV3-1/TRBV3-2|TRBJ2-3|TRBD2
CASSPTSGGPVTDTQYF
TGTGCCAGCAGCCCTACTAGCGGGGGGCCCGTCACAGATACGCAGTATTTT
>NA|TRBV7-2|TRBJ1-1|NA
CASSPHEGGYTEAFF
TGTGCCAGCAGCCCCCACGAGGGGGGTTACACTGAAGCTTTCTTT
>NA|TRBV20-1|TRBJ1-1|NA
CSVRKDTEAFF
TGCAGTGTTAGGAAGGACACTGAAGCTTTCTTT
>NA|TRBV2|TRBJ1-1|NA
CASSDQGNTEAFF
TGTGCCAGCAGTGACCAAGGGAACACTGAAGCTTTCTTT
>NA|TRBV5-1|TRBJ1-2|NA
CASSPRQDYGYTF
TGCGCCAGCAGCCCCCGACAGGACTATGGCTACACCTTC
>NA|TRBV7-9|TRBJ1-5|NA
CASSLVAAGGNQPQHF
TGTGCCAGCAGCTTAGTTGCTGCGGGGGGTAATCAGCCCCAGCATTTT
>NA|TRBV6-6|TRBJ1-5|NA
CASTLDGNQPQHF
TGTGCCAGCACTCTGGACGGAAATCAGCCCCAGCATTTT
>NA|TRBV6-1|TRBJ1-6|NA
CASSEVRRGEGSPLHF
TGTGCCAGCAGTGAAGTCCGGCGGGGGGAAGGCTCACCCCTCCACTTT
>NA|TRBV25-1|TRBJ1-1|TRBD1
CASTTGGNTEAFF
TGTGCCAGTACGACAGGGGGGAACACTGAAGCTTTCTTT
>NA|TRBV6-2/TRBV6-3|TRBJ1-1|NA
CASSLGEGTEAFF
TGTGCCAGCAGTCTAGGGGAAGGCACTGAAGCTTTCTTT
>NA|TRBV19|TRBJ2-7|NA
CASGPGITYEQYF
TGTGCCAGCGGCCCGGGGATAACCTACGAGCAGTACTTC
>once|TRBV18|TRBJ1-4|TRBD1
CASSPGTGREKLFF
TGTGCCAGCTCACCAGGGACAGGGAGGGAAAAACTGTTTTTT
>few|TRBV6-4|TRBJ2-7|TRBD2
CASRGTSGGYEQYF
TGTGCCAGCAGGGGGACTAGCGGGGGTTACGAGCAGTACTTC